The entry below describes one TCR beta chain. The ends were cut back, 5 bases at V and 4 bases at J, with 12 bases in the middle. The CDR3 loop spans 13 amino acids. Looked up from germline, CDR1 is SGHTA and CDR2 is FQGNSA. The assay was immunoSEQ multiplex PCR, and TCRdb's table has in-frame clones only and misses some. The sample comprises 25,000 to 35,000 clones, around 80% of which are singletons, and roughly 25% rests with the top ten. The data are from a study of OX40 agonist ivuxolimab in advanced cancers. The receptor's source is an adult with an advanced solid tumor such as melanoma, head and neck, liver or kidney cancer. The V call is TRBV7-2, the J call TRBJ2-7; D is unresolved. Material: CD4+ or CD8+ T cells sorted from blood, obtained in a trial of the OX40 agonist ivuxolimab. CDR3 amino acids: CASSRNPQYEQYF. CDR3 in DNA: TGTGCCAGCAGCCGAAACCCCCAGTACGAGCAGTACTTC.